The rows below give T cell receptor beta chains drawn from one sample of a study of blood T cell repertoires in COVID-19. The data were produced by immunoSEQ multiplex PCR, yet TCRdb's version contains in-frame clones alone and is incomplete. The sample carries fewer than 200,000 clones, more than 75% recorded once. Sequenced input: peripheral blood. The receptor set was obtained from a man aged 40-49 years with active or convalescent COVID-19. Both conserved end residues are part of each CDR3. The D gene is left open where the match is weak. Rows may omit the clone size; those that give it use once, few, many or a size class.

abundance	v_gene	d_gene	j_gene	CDR3aa	CDR3nt
NA	TRBV6-6	NA	TRBJ2-7	CASSYEGSYEQYF	TGTGCCAGCAGTTACGAGGGCTCCTACGAGCAGTACTTC
NA	TRBV28	TRBD1	TRBJ1-1	CASRGQGNTEAFF	TGTGCCAGCAGGGGACAGGGGAACACTGAAGCTTTCTTT
once	TRBV18	TRBD1	TRBJ1-5	CASSQTGGNQPQHF	TGTGCCAGCTCACAGACAGGGGGCAATCAGCCCCAGCATTTT
NA	TRBV7-2	TRBD1	TRBJ2-7	CASKGQGSEQYF	TGTGCCAGCAAGGGACAGGGCTCCGAGCAGTACTTC
NA	TRBV7-9	TRBD1	TRBJ1-2	CASSLATGVNYGYTF	TGTGCCAGCAGCTTAGCGACAGGGGTGAACTATGGCTACACCTTC
NA	TRBV7-2	NA	TRBJ1-5	CASSLVFNSNQPQHF	TGTGCCAGCAGCTTAGTTTTTAATAGCAATCAGCCCCAGCATTTT
few	TRBV27	TRBD1	TRBJ2-3	CASETGGTDTQYF	TGTGCCAGTGAGACAGGGGGCACAGATACGCAGTATTTT
NA	TRBV28	TRBD2	TRBJ2-5	CASSPYSGSLRETQYF	TGTGCCAGCAGTCCCTATAGCGGGAGCTTGAGGGAGACCCAGTACTTC
NA	TRBV7-6	TRBD2	TRBJ2-3	CASSPLAGGNSLHTQYF	TGTGCCAGCAGCCCACTAGCGGGGGGGAATTCTCTGCATACGCAGTATTTT
NA	TRBV7-9	NA	TRBJ1-1	CASSFLGANTEAFF	TGTGCCAGCAGCTTCCTGGGGGCGAACACTGAAGCTTTCTTT
many	TRBV30	TRBD1	TRBJ1-5	CAWSWTGGNQPQHF	TGTGCCTGGAGTTGGACAGGCGGCAATCAGCCCCAGCATTTT
NA	TRBV27	NA	TRBJ2-7	CASSLSLSYEQYF	TGTGCCAGCAGTTTGTCCCTCTCCTACGAGCAGTACTTC
NA	TRBV6-4	TRBD1	TRBJ2-1	CASSDGTEVNEQFF	TGTGCCAGCAGTGACGGGACAGAGGTCAATGAGCAGTTCTTC
NA	TRBV5-6	TRBD1	TRBJ2-5	CASSFGDRGRETQYF	TGTGCCAGCAGCTTTGGGGACAGGGGGCGGGAGACCCAGTACTTC
NA	TRBV5-3	TRBD1	TRBJ1-5	CARSSGQGSRSNQPQHF	TGTGCCAGAAGCTCGGGACAGGGGAGTCGTAGCAATCAGCCCCAGCATTTT
once	TRBV10-3	NA	TRBJ2-2	CAISVLAEATGELFF	TGTGCCATCAGTGTGTTAGCGGAGGCCACCGGGGAGCTGTTTTTT
once	TRBV5-5	TRBD1	TRBJ2-2	CASLTVRQGANTGELFF	TGTGCCAGCCTGACGGTTAGACAGGGCGCGAACACCGGGGAGCTGTTTTTT
NA	TRBV5-1	TRBD2	TRBJ2-5	CASSSGTSGGGETQYF	TGCGCCAGCAGCTCAGGGACTAGCGGGGGCGGGGAGACCCAGTACTTC
NA	TRBV11-2	TRBD1	TRBJ1-3	CASSLGQASGNTIYF	TGTGCCAGCAGCCTAGGACAGGCTTCTGGAAACACCATATATTTT
NA	TRBV2	TRBD2	TRBJ2-1	CASRPASGSANEQFF	TGTGCCAGCAGGCCAGCTAGCGGGAGTGCCAATGAGCAGTTCTTC
NA	TRBV28	TRBD1	TRBJ1-6	CASRPTGTGSSPLHF	TGTGCCAGCAGACCAACCGGGACAGGGAGTTCACCCCTCCACTTT
NA	TRBV7-2	NA	TRBJ1-2	CASSLVGGNTNYGYTF	TGTGCCAGCAGCTTAGTAGGCGGCAACACTAACTATGGCTACACCTTC
NA	TRBV11-3	TRBD1	TRBJ2-7	CASGGLTGGYEQYF	TGTGCCAGCGGAGGACTGACAGGGGGCTACGAGCAGTACTTC
NA	TRBV18	NA	TRBJ1-1	CASSPNRNTEAFF	TGTGCCAGCTCACCAAACAGGAACACTGAAGCTTTCTTT
NA	TRBV5-1	NA	TRBJ2-7	CASSLTTSSYEQYF	TGCGCCAGCAGCTTGACCACTAGCTCCTACGAGCAGTACTTC
NA	TRBV11-2	TRBD2	TRBJ2-7	CASSFTSGSRFEQYF	TGTGCCAGCAGCTTCACTAGCGGGAGCCGTTTCGAGCAGTACTTC
NA	TRBV28	TRBD1	TRBJ1-1	CASSSGGTVHTEAFF	TGTGCCAGCAGTTCAGGTGGGACAGTCCACACTGAAGCTTTCTTT
NA	TRBV5-4	TRBD1	TRBJ2-7	CASSWTTGGDYEQYF	TGTGCCAGCAGCTGGACGACAGGGGGAGACTACGAGCAGTACTTC
NA	TRBV9	TRBD1	TRBJ1-3	CASSGGQGIWGNTIYF	TGTGCCAGCAGTGGTGGACAGGGTATATGGGGAAACACCATATATTTT
NA	TRBV13	NA	TRBJ1-2	CASSLGGGRQVYGYTF	TGTGCCAGCAGCTTAGGCGGGGGACGGCAAGTCTATGGCTACACCTTC
NA	TRBV9	NA	TRBJ2-2	CASSVAGGRSVGELFF	TGTGCCAGCAGCGTAGCGGGTGGGAGGTCGGTCGGGGAGCTGTTTTTT